There are many counts of the clone carrying this TCR beta chain. No antigen is known for it. The germline V and J ends were trimmed by 1 base and 7 bases, with 17 bases remaining between them. Germline-derived CDR1 and CDR2 are SGHVS and FQNEAQ. This CDR3 has 15 amino acids. TCR beta CDR3 regions were amplified from RNA transcripts. The library came from an HTBI-primed first-round RT-PCR and a second-round multiplex PCR. MiXCR, applied by TCRdb to the multiplex PCR reads, yields one record per CDR3 protein. Seen here are over 200,000 distinct CDR3 sequences, approximately 29% observed once, and the top ten hold approximately 9.1%. The data were obtained in a study of Graves' ophthalmopathy and Graves' hyperthyroidism. Study results and limitations: With a specificity of about 73% and a sensitivity of 60% to 71%, the model predicted ophthalmopathy progression. Classification of ophthalmopathy versus stable hyperthyroidism by a 13-signature model yielded approximately 90% sensitivity and around 81% specificity.

The sequence derives from a middle-aged man with Graves' ophthalmopathy. The chain recombines TRBV7-8 with TRBJ2-7; D might be TRBD1 or TRBD2, each matching 6 bases. Material for sequencing was peripheral blood. CDR3 DNA sequence: TGTGCCAGCAGCTTAGATCCGGGGGCGGAGGGGGAGCAGTACTTC. This gives the protein CASSLDPGAEGEQYF.